Listed below are T cell receptor beta chains from one sample, sequenced in a study of T cells in Graves' hyperthyroidism and ophthalmopathy. TCRdb processed the multiplex PCR reads anew with MiXCR; each CDR3 protein has one entry. Of 300,000 to 400,000 distinct CDR3 sequences listed, about 20% are singletons. The sequencing sample was made of blood. These TCRs come from a woman aged 45 to 65 with Graves' hyperthyroidism. CDR3s include the opening cysteine and the closing phenylalanine or tryptophan. The D gene is left open where the match is weak. Rows may omit the clone size; those that give it use once, few, many or a size class.

abundance: many
d_gene: .
j_gene: TRBJ2-1
v_gene: TRBV7-9
CDR3aa: CASSTPGTNLNYNEQFF
CDR3nt: TGTGCCAGCAGCACACCCGGGACAAACCTCAACTACAATGAGCAGTTCTTC

abundance: many
d_gene: .
j_gene: TRBJ2-1
v_gene: TRBV7-9
CDR3aa: CASSFRAEQFF
CDR3nt: TGTGCCAGCAGCTTCCGGGCTGAGCAGTTCTTC

abundance: many
d_gene: .
j_gene: TRBJ1-6
v_gene: TRBV27
CDR3aa: CASRENNSPLHF
CDR3nt: TGTGCCAGCAGGGAGAATAATTCACCCCTCCACTTT

abundance: many
d_gene: .
j_gene: TRBJ1-3
v_gene: TRBV6-1
CDR3aa: CASSPGGDTIYF
CDR3nt: TGTGCCAGCAGTCCCGGAGGGGACACCATATATTTT

abundance: many
d_gene: TRBD2
j_gene: TRBJ2-7
v_gene: TRBV28
CDR3aa: CASSVPPLAGVSDYEQYF
CDR3nt: TGTGCCAGCAGCGTACCCCCATTAGCGGGAGTCTCGGACTACGAGCAGTACTTC

abundance: .
d_gene: .
j_gene: TRBJ2-6
v_gene: TRBV7-3
CDR3aa: CASSLTTPTASGANVLTF
CDR3nt: TGTGCCAGCAGCTTAACGACCCCGACCGCCTCTGGGGCCAACGTCCTGACTTTC

abundance: .
d_gene: .
j_gene: TRBJ2-3
v_gene: TRBV7-9
CDR3aa: CASRPTTDTQYF
CDR3nt: TGTGCCAGCAGACCAACCACAGATACGCAGTATTTT

abundance: many
d_gene: TRBD2
j_gene: TRBJ2-1
v_gene: TRBV3-1
CDR3aa: CASSQFSGAPYNEQFF
CDR3nt: TGTGCCAGCAGCCAGTTTAGCGGGGCGCCCTACAATGAGCAGTTCTTC

abundance: many
d_gene: .
j_gene: TRBJ2-1
v_gene: TRBV2
CDR3aa: CASSVVDSSYNEQFF
CDR3nt: TGTGCCAGCAGCGTCGTGGATAGCTCCTACAATGAGCAGTTCTTC

abundance: few
d_gene: TRBD2
j_gene: TRBJ2-7
v_gene: TRBV3-1
CDR3aa: CASSQDALAGDEQYF
CDR3nt: TGTGCCAGCAGCCAAGATGCGCTAGCGGGAGACGAGCAGTACTTC

abundance: many
d_gene: TRBD2
j_gene: TRBJ2-3
v_gene: TRBV20-1
CDR3aa: CSGQMTSGRGDTQYF
CDR3nt: TGCAGTGGCCAAATGACTAGCGGGAGAGGAGATACGCAGTATTTT

abundance: many
d_gene: .
j_gene: TRBJ2-3
v_gene: TRBV3-1
CDR3aa: CASSDKGGTDTQYF
CDR3nt: TGTGCCAGCAGTGACAAGGGCGGCACAGATACGCAGTATTTT

abundance: .
d_gene: .
j_gene: TRBJ2-3
v_gene: TRBV7-9
CDR3aa: CASSLIAPDTQYF
CDR3nt: TGTGCCAGCAGCTTAATCGCCCCAGATACGCAGTATTTT

abundance: many
d_gene: .
j_gene: TRBJ1-1
v_gene: TRBV12-3/TRBV12-4
CDR3aa: CASSLATRRTEAFF
CDR3nt: TGTGCCAGCAGTTTAGCGACCCGGAGGACTGAAGCTTTCTTT

abundance: .
d_gene: .
j_gene: TRBJ1-1
v_gene: TRBV19
CDR3aa: CANPRLDLNTEAFF
CDR3nt: TGTGCCAATCCCCGGTTGGACCTGAACACTGAAGCTTTCTTT